The T cell receptor (beta chain) under discussion was sequenced for a study of blood T cells in healthy people across ages. A second 7 to 11 cycle PCR used barcoded and J-beta primers. TCRdb redid the calling of the 5' RACE reads with MiXCR, one entry per CDR3 protein. The table lists roughly 1,500,000 distinct CDR3 sequences, 42% of them singletons. Study observations and caveats: CMV status of donors was not determined, possibly confounding expanded clonotype changes. More naive CD4+ cells and higher diversity marked long-lived donors relative to aged donors. Per-million-T-cell TCR beta diversity fell roughly linearly with age.

V dropped 7 bases and J dropped 7; count of bases not matched to a gene: 5. Per the germline V gene, CDR1 is SGHRS and CDR2 is YFSETQ. The CDR3 has 13 residues. Peripheral blood, about 9.3 milliliters per donor, was collected. On this clonotype: The antigen remains unidentified.

The sample was blood. The TCR was taken from a woman under 30 in good health. The J gene is TRBJ1-6, the V gene TRBV5-1; 7 bases line up with TRBD1. The CDR3 DNA sequence: TGCGCCAGCTCTGAGGGGGCAAATTCACCCCTCCACTTT. Translating gives CASSEGANSPLHF.